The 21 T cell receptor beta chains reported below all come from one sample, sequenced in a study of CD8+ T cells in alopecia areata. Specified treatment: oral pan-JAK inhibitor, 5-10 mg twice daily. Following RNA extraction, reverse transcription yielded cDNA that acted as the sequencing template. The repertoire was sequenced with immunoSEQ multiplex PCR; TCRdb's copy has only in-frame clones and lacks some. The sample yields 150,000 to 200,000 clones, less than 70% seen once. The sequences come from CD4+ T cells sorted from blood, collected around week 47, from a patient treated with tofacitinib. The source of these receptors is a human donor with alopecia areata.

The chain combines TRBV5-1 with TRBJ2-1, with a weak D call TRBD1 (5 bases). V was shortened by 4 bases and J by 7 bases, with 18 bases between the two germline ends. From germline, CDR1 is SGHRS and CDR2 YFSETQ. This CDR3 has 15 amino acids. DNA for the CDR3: TGCGCCAGCAGCCAGGGTCAATCACGGGCTAATGAGCAGTTCTTC. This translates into CASSQGQSRANEQFF.

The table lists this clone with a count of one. The DNA of the CDR3 is TGCAGCGCGGGACAGGGCGCAGGATCACCCCTCCACTTT. This gives the protein CSAGQGAGSPLHF. The chain recombines TRBV29-1 with TRBJ1-6; 9 bases match TRBD1. The ends lost 7 bases at V and 10 bases at J; junction bases unmatched: 8. Germline V gene lookup returns CDR1 SQVTM and CDR2 ANQGSEA. This CDR3 contains 13 residues.

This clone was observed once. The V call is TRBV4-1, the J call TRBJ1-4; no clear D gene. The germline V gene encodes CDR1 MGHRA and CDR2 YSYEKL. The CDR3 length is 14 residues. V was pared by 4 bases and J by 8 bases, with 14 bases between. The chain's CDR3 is CASSRGGRGEKLFF. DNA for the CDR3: TGCGCCAGCAGCCGGGGAGGGCGCGGCGAAAAACTGTTTTTT.

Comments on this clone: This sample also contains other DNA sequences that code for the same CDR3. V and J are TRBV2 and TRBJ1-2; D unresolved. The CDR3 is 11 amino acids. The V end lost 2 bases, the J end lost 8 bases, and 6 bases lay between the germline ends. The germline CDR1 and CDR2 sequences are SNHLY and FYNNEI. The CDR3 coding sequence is TGTGCCAGCAGTGAATCCGACGGCTACACCTTC. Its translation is CASSESDGYTF.

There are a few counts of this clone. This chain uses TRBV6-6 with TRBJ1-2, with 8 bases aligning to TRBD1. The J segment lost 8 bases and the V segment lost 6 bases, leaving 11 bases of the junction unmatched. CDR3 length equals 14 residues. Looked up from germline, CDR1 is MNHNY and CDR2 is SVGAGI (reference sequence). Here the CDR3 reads CASRGDRKDWGYTF. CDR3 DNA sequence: TGTGCCAGCAGGGGGGACAGGAAGGATTGGGGCTACACCTTC.

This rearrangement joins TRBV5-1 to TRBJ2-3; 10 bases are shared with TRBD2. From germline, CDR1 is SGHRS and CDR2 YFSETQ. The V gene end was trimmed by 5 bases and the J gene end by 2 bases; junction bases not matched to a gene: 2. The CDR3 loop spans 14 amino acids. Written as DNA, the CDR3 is TGCGCCAGCAGTGGACTAGCGGACACAGATACGCAGTATTTT. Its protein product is CASSGLADTDTQYF.

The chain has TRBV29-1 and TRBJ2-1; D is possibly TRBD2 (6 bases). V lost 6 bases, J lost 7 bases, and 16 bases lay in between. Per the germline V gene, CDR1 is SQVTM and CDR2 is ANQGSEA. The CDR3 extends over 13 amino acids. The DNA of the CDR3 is TGCAGCGTCGCGGACTACCGAGGAAATGAGCAGTTCTTC. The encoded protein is CSVADYRGNEQFF.

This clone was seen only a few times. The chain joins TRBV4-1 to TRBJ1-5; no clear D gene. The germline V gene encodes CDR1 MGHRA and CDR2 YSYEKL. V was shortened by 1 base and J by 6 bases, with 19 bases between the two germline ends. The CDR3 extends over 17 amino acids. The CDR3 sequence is CASSQAAEARRGQPQHF. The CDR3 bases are TGCGCCAGCAGCCAAGCGGCAGAGGCCCGGCGTGGTCAGCCCCAGCATTTT.

CDR3 sequence (DNA): TGTGCCTGGAACCCCGGATATGGCTACACCTTC. It translates to CAWNPGYGYTF. The chain links TRBV30 to TRBJ1-2; D ambiguous. CDR3 length: 11 residues. V lost 4 bases and J lost 5, with 8 bases in between. From germline, CDR1 is GTSNPN and CDR2 SVGIG (reference sequence).

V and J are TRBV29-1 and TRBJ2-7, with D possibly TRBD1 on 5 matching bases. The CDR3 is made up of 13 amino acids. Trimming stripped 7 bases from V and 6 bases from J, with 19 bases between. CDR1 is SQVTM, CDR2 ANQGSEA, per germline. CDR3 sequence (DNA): TGCAGCGCCGTCCGGGCAGGGTCGGGCGAGCAGTACTTC. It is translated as CSAVRAGSGEQYF.

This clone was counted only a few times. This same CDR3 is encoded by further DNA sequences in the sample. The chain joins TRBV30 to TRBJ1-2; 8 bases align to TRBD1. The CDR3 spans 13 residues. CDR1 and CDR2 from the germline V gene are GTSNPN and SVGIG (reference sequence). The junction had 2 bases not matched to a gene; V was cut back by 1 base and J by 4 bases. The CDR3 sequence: CAWSADRGYGYTF. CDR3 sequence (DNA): TGTGCCTGGAGTGCCGACAGGGGCTATGGCTACACCTTC.

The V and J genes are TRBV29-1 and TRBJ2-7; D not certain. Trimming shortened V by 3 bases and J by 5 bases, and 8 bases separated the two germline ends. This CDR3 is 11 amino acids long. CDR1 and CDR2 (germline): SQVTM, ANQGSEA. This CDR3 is CSVEGRDEQYF. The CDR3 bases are TGCAGCGTTGAGGGAAGGGACGAGCAGTACTTC.

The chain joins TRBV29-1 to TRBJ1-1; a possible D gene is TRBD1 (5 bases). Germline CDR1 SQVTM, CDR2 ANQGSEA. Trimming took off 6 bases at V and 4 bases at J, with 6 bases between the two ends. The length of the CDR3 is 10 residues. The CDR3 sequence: CSVRATEAFF. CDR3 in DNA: TGCAGCGTCAGGGCCACTGAAGCTTTCTTT.

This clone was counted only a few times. This chain's CDR3 is CASSRGTGGRAAFF. The CDR3 bases are TGTGCCAGCAGCCGCGGGACAGGGGGAAGGGCTGCTTTCTTT. The chain uses TRBV6-5 and TRBJ1-1; 11 bases match TRBD1. Germline values: CDR1 MNHEY, CDR2 SVGAGI. The CDR3 sequence is 14 residues long. The V gene end was trimmed by 6 bases and the J gene end by 11 bases; junction bases not matched to a gene: 11.

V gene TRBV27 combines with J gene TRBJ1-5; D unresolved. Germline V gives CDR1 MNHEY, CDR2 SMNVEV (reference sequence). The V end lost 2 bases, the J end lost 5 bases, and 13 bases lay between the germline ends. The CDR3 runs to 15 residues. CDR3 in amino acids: CASSLKVPFDQPQHF. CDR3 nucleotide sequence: TGTGCCAGCAGTTTAAAGGTTCCCTTTGATCAGCCCCAGCATTTT.

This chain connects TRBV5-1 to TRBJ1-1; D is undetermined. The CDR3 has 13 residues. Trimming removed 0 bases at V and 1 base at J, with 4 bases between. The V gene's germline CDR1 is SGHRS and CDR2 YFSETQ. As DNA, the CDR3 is TGCGCCAGCAGCTTGGAGTGGAACACTGAAGCTTTCTTT. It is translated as CASSLEWNTEAFF.

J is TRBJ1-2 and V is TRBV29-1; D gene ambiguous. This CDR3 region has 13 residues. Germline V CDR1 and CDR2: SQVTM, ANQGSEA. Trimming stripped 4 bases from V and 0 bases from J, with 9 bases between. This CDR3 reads CSVGTLANYGYTF. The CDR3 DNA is TGCAGCGTTGGCACACTCGCTAACTATGGCTACACCTTC.

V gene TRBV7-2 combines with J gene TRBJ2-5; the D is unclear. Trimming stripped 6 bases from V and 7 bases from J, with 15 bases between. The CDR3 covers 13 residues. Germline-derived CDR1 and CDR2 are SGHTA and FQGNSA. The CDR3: CASSFARTPTQYF. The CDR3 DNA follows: TGTGCCAGCAGTTTCGCGCGCACGCCGACCCAGTACTTC.

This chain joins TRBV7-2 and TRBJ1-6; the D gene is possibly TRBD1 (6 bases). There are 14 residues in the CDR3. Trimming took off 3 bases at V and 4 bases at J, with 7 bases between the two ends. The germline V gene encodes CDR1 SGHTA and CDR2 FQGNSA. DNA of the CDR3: TGTGCCAGCAGCTTGGGACATTATAATTCACCCCTCCACTTT. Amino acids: CASSLGHYNSPLHF.

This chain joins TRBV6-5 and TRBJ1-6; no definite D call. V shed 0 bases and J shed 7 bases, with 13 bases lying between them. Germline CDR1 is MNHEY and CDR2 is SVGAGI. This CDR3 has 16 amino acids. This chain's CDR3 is CASSYSNLNGNSPLHF. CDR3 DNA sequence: TGTGCCAGCAGTTACTCGAACCTCAACGGGAATTCACCCCTCCACTTT.

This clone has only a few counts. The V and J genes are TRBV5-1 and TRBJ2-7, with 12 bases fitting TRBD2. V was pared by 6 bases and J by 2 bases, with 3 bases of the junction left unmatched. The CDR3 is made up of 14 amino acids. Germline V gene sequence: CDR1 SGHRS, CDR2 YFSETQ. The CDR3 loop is CASNLAGGPYEQYF. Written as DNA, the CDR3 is TGCGCCAGCAACCTAGCGGGGGGGCCCTACGAGCAGTACTTC.